A single sample is the source of the 3 T cell receptor beta chains below, sequenced in a study of tumor and adjacent non-tumor tissue in lung cancer. The template was RNA from unsorted bulk tissue. The library came from three nested PCR rounds adapted from ARM-PCR protocols. TCRdb redid the calling of the multiplex PCR reads with MiXCR, one entry per CDR3 protein. In the table there are approximately 86,000 distinct CDR3 sequences, 55% to 80% of which are singletons. Input material: lung tumor tissue. Receptors originate from a woman in her 40s with non-small cell lung cancer.

This clonotype came up once. A clone one base away is much larger, so this may be a read error. The J gene is TRBJ2-3, the V gene TRBV5-1; D not resolved. Trimming removed 0 bases at V and 10 bases at J, with 6 bases between. The CDR3 spans 11 residues. Germline V CDR1 and CDR2: SGHRS, YFSETQ. CDR3 in DNA: TGCGCCAGCAGCTTGGAGGGTGCGCAGTATTTT. It specifies CASSLEGAQYF.

This clonotype was detected only once. The junction departs from germline at one end; a sequencing error may be responsible. The V gene is TRBV11-2, the J gene TRBJ2-1, with D tentatively TRBD2 (5 bases). Per the germline V gene, CDR1 is SGHAT and CDR2 is FQNNGV. There are 16 residues in the CDR3. This CDR3 is CAGSKTLVALYNEQFF. The CDR3 DNA reads TGTGCCGGCAGCAAGACACTAGTTGCACTGTACAATGAACAGTTCTTC.

On this clonotype: Mismatch with germline at one junction end may stem from a read error. The chain employs TRBV11-3 and TRBJ2-1; D possibly corresponds to TRBD1 (5 bases). CDR3 length equals 16 residues. Germline CDR1 is SGHNT and CDR2 is YENEEA. As DNA, the CDR3 is TGTGCCAACAGCAGGCAGGGCGTAGCTGAGTACAATGAGCAGTTCTTC. It encodes CANSRQGVAEYNEQFF.